Described below is a single T cell receptor beta chain sequence and its context. These data belong to a study of blood T cell repertoires in COVID-19. Study at large: T cells, B-cell-depleted T cells, or PBMCs provided the cDNA or gDNA that served as material.

TCRdb keeps only in-frame clones here, not all; method: immunoSEQ multiplex PCR. The profile covers 190,000 or so clones, with around 79% appearing a single time and around an eighth taken by the ten largest. CDR1 and CDR2 (germline): MDHEN, SYDVKM. The CDR3 has 12 amino acids. V was shortened by 7 bases and J by 2 bases, with 7 bases between the two germline ends. J is TRBJ2-3 and V is TRBV28; D is ambiguous. The clonotype comes from a man over 45 who had recovered from COVID-19. The sample comprised peripheral blood. DNA for the CDR3: TGTGCCAGCAATAGAGTCACAGATACGCAGTATTTT. Protein: CASNRVTDTQYF.